This T cell receptor (beta chain) was sequenced in a study of blood T cell repertoires in COVID-19. Trimming left V 3 bases short and J 1 base short, with 6 bases between. Per the germline V gene, CDR1 is SGHTA and CDR2 is FQGTGA. The CDR3 runs to 13 residues. Original processing notes: Estimation of nucleated cell counts relied on the amplification of reference gene primers. The table came from immunoSEQ multiplex PCR; TCRdb's copy has only in-frame clones and leaves some out. The D gene and trimming were derived from the DNA, and the V and J assignments and clone size from that table. The sample holds more than 200,000 clones; roughly 91% are singletons and the top ten take around 4%.

The chain combines TRBV7-3 with TRBJ1-1; possible D gene TRBD1, 5 bases. Sequences were obtained from PBMCs or T cells enriched from blood (not recorded which). This receptor was obtained from a woman between 25 and 40 years old with acute COVID-19. The CDR3 loop reads CASSLGQNTEAFF. CDR3 sequence (DNA): TGTGCCAGCAGCTTGGGGCAGAACACTGAAGCTTTCTTT. Drawing the rest from reference TRBV7-3 and TRBJ1-1, the complete variable domain is GAGVSQTPSNKVTEKGKYVELRCDPISGHTALYWYRQSLGQGPEFLIYFQGTGAADDSGLPNDRFFAVRPEGSVSTLKIQRTERGDSAVYLCASSLGQNTEAFFGQGTRLTVV.